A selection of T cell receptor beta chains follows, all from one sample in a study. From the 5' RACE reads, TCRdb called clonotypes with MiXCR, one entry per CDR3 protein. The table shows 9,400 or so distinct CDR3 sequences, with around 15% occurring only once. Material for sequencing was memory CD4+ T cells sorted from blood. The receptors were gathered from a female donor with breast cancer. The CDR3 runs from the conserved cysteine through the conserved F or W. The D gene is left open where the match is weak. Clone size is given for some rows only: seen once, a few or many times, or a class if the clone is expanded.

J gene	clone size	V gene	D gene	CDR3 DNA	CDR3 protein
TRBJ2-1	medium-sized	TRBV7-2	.	TGTGCCAGCAGCCCGAGACGGGGGAGTAGCTACAATGAGCAGTTCTTC	CASSPRRGSSYNEQFF
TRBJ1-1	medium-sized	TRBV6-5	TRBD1	TGTGCCAGCAGCCGCGGACAGGGGTCGGGCACTGAAGCTTTCTTT	CASSRGQGSGTEAFF
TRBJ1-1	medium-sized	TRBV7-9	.	TGTGCCAGCAGCTTAAGCGTAGACACTGAAGCTTTCTTT	CASSLSVDTEAFF
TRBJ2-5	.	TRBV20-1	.	TGCAGTGCCTCCTTCCGGGGGATTCAAGAGACCCAGTACTTC	CSASFRGIQETQYF
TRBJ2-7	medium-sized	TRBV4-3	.	TGCGCCAGCAGCCAAGAGCCCCCCTACGAGCAGTACTTC	CASSQEPPYEQYF
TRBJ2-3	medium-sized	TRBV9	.	TGTGCCAGCAGCGTAGAGGCAGGGGCCGTCTCTGATACGCAGTATTTT	CASSVEAGAVSDTQYF
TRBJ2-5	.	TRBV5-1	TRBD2	TGCGCCAGCAGCGGACGAGCGGGAGGGCCGTCAGAGACCCAGTACTTC	CASSGRAGGPSETQYF
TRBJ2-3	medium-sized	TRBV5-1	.	TGCGCCAGCGGCGAGCGGAGCACAGATACGCAGTATTTT	CASGERSTDTQYF
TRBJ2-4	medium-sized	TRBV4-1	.	TGCGCCAGCAGCCAATTGGGGCATCGCCCCAAACGGGGAGACATTCAGTACTTC	CASSQLGHRPKRGDIQYF
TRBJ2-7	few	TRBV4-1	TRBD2	TGCGCCAGCAGTACCGGACTAGCGGATTACGAGCAGTACTTC	CASSTGLADYEQYF